This T cell receptor beta chain was captured by sequencing in a study of blood T cell repertoires in COVID-19. Study details: The analysed material was cDNA or gDNA that came from T cells, B-cell-depleted T cells, or PBMCs.

Libraries were prepared by immunoSEQ multiplex PCR; TCRdb keeps only in-frame clonotypes and omits some of them. Here the sample spans approximately 320,000 clones, more than 75% being singletons. With 0 bases clipped from V and 3 bases from J, the junction kept 4 bases outside the gene matches. Germline CDR1 is MGHRA and CDR2 is YSYEKL. The CDR3 runs 15 residues. The chain employs TRBV4-1 and TRBJ1-2; 7 positions match TRBD1. The TCR was taken from a man aged 55-75 years who had recovered from COVID-19. Sequencing was performed on PBMCs or T cells enriched from blood (not recorded which). The CDR3 DNA reads TGCGCCAGCAGCCAAGACGGGACAGTCTACTATGGCTACACCTTC. This translates into CASSQDGTVYYGYTF.